Below, 16 T cell receptor beta chains from the same sample are listed, as sequenced in a study of blood T cell repertoires in COVID-19. The data were produced by immunoSEQ multiplex PCR, yet TCRdb's version contains in-frame clones alone and is incomplete. The sample includes approximately 150,000 clones, more than 75% of them seen just once. The source material was peripheral blood. The receptors were sampled from a man in his 70s with active COVID-19.

This clone was recorded only once. The rearrangement links TRBV6-5 to TRBJ1-1; D gene unclear. Germline-derived CDR1 and CDR2 are MNHEY and SVGAGI. The CDR3 is 13 amino acids. Trimming pared 6 bases from V and 4 bases from J, leaving 12 bases between. The DNA of the CDR3 is TGTGCCAGCAGCCCCGACCCGGGCACTGAAGCTTTCTTT. Its translation: CASSPDPGTEAFF.

This chain uses TRBV3-1 (or the pseudogene TRBV3-2) with TRBJ2-2; 8 nucleotides agree with TRBD2. The germline V gene has CDR1 LGHDT and CDR2 YNNKEL (reference sequence). Germline trimming cut 4 bases from V and 4 bases from J; bases unmatched to any gene: 5. This CDR3 is 15 amino acids long. The CDR3 sequence is CASSRAGGGTGELFF. DNA for the CDR3: TGTGCCAGCAGCCGGGCGGGAGGCGGCACCGGGGAGCTGTTTTTT.

This clone has a handful of counts. The rearrangement uses TRBV5-6 and TRBJ1-6; the D is unclear. The CDR3 extends over 16 amino acids. Trimming took 0 bases from V and 5 from J, leaving 12 bases between them. CDR1 and CDR2 (germline): SGHDT, YYEEEE. CDR3 in amino acids: CASSLEGAPNNSPLHF. CDR3 DNA sequence: TGTGCCAGCAGCTTGGAAGGAGCCCCGAATAATTCACCCCTCCACTTT. The full variable domain, its missing parts supplied by reference TRBV5-6 and TRBJ1-6, is DAGVTQSPTHLIKTRGQQVTLRCSPKSGHDTVSWYQQALGQGPQFIFQYYEEEERQRGNFPDRFSGHQFPNYSSELNVNALLLGDSALYLCASSLEGAPNNSPLHFGNGTRLTVT.

The V and J genes are TRBV7-3 and TRBJ2-1; 10 bases are a match to TRBD1. The CDR3 is made up of 16 amino acids. After removal of 4 bases from V and 5 bases from J, the junction contained 8 bases not matched to a gene. The germline CDR1 and CDR2 sequences are SGHTA and FQGTGA. The CDR3 here is CASSSRQGALDNEQFF. DNA for the CDR3: TGTGCCAGCAGCTCACGACAGGGGGCTCTGGACAATGAGCAGTTCTTC.

This sequence joins TRBV2 and TRBJ1-5; TRBD1 agrees at 10 bases. CDR3 length equals 13 residues. The V and J ends lost 8 bases and 7 bases, in that order; junction bases with no gene match: 5. Germline CDR1 is SNHLY and CDR2 is FYNNEI. CDR3 loop: CASRQGAQQPQHF. As DNA, the CDR3 is TGTGCCAGCCGACAGGGGGCGCAGCAGCCCCAGCATTTT.

The chain joins TRBV5-4 to TRBJ2-7; 14 nucleotides align to TRBD2. CDR3 size: 15 residues. V lost 3 bases and J lost 5; bases outside the gene matches: 4. Germline CDR1 and CDR2: SGHNT and YYREEE (reference sequence). CDR3 sequence (DNA): TGTGCCAGCAGCTGGGGGACTAGCGGGAGTAACGAGCAGTACTTC. Translating it yields CASSWGTSGSNEQYF.

This rearrangement joins TRBV5-1 to TRBJ1-5; 7 nucleotides align to TRBD1. CDR3 length: 15 amino acids. J gave up 0 bases and V 4 bases, and 4 bases lay outside the gene matches. The V gene's germline CDR1 is SGHRS and CDR2 YFSETQ. CDR3 coding DNA: TGCGCCAGCAGCCAGGGGACAGCTAGCAATCAGCCCCAGCATTTT. Protein sequence: CASSQGTASNQPQHF.

This clone was found once. The chain is built from TRBV4-1 and TRBJ2-7; D possibly corresponds to TRBD2 (6 bases). The CDR3 has 15 amino acids. CDR1 MGHRA and CDR2 YSYEKL come from the germline V gene. Trimming took off 2 bases at V and 2 bases at J, with 13 bases between the two ends. CDR3 sequence: CASSQTGVGPYEQYF. Written as DNA, the CDR3 is TGCGCCAGCAGCCAAACGGGGGTGGGGCCCTACGAGCAGTACTTC.

The chain is built from TRBV19 and TRBJ2-6, with a weak D call TRBD1 (6 bases). The germline V gene encodes CDR1 LNHDA and CDR2 SQIVND (reference sequence). Trimming took 0 bases from V and 2 from J, leaving 14 bases between them. The CDR3 is made up of 18 amino acids. This CDR3 is CASSIDRQGLAGANVLTF. The CDR3 DNA sequence: TGTGCCAGTAGTATAGATCGGCAGGGGTTGGCTGGGGCCAACGTCCTGACTTTC.

The CDR3 loop is CASSYIGEGTEAFF. CDR3 bases: TGTGCCAGCAGCTATATTGGAGAAGGCACTGAAGCTTTCTTT. The chain employs TRBV3-1 (or the pseudogene TRBV3-2) and TRBJ1-1; D ambiguous. The V end was cut by 5 bases, the J end by 4 bases, with 14 bases between. CDR1 is LGHDT, CDR2 YNNKEL, per germline (reference sequence). This CDR3 has 14 residues.

The chain employs TRBV7-2 and TRBJ2-5, with TRBD2 matching over 7 bases. Trimming cost V 4 bases and J 1 base; bases outside gene matches: 3. CDR1 is SGHTA, CDR2 FQGNSA, per germline. CDR3 length: 14 amino acids. CDR3 sequence: CASSSGLPQETQYF. CDR3 DNA: TGTGCCAGCAGCTCGGGACTACCCCAAGAGACCCAGTACTTC.

The sample holds one count of this clone. The chain links TRBV7-2 to TRBJ2-7; D is unclear. There are 12 residues in the CDR3. CDR1 SGHTA and CDR2 FQGNSA come from the germline V gene. V was pared by 5 bases and J by 7 bases, with 12 bases between. In nucleotides, the CDR3 is TGTGCCAGCAGCAAGACGGGTGTGGAGCAGTACTTC. It codes for CASSKTGVEQYF.

This clone came up once. This rearrangement joins TRBV7-2 to TRBJ2-7; perhaps TRBD2 as D (6 bases). Trimming cost V 1 base and J 0 bases, with 13 bases left between them. The germline V gene has CDR1 SGHTA and CDR2 FQGNSA. The CDR3 runs to 16 residues. CDR3 coding DNA: TGTGCCAGCAGCTTAGGGAGCGGGCCAAGCTCCTACGAGCAGTACTTC. This translates into CASSLGSGPSSYEQYF. The complete variable domain, with remaining parts taken from reference TRBV7-2 and TRBJ2-7, reads GAGVSQSPSNKVTEKGKDVELRCDPISGHTALYWYRQSLGQGLEFLIYFQGNSAPDKSGLPSDRFSAERTGGSVSTLTIQRTQQEDSAVYLCASSLGSGPSSYEQYFGPGTRLTVT.

The rearrangement uses TRBV5-4 and TRBJ2-2; 8 bases agree with TRBD2. Germline CDR1 is SGHNT and CDR2 is YYREEE (reference sequence). The CDR3 runs 17 residues. V dropped 1 base and J dropped 3; count of bases not matched to a gene: 8. The chain's CDR3 is CASSLPSGRKDTGELFF. Written as DNA, the CDR3 is TGTGCCAGCAGCTTGCCCAGCGGGAGAAAGGACACCGGGGAGCTGTTTTTT.

This clone showed up just once. J is TRBJ2-1 and V is TRBV2, with D tentatively TRBD2 (5 bases). The CDR3 sequence is 13 residues long. V was pared by 8 bases and J by 7 bases, with 15 bases between. Germline loops: CDR1 SNHLY, CDR2 FYNNEI. CDR3 region: CASGSFGSNEQFF. In nucleotides, the CDR3 is TGTGCCAGCGGGAGCTTTGGAAGTAATGAGCAGTTCTTC. The whole variable domain, filled in from reference TRBV2 and TRBJ2-1, reads EPEVTQTPSHQVTQMGQEVILRCVPISNHLYFYWYRQILGQKVEFLVSFYNNEISEKSEIFDDQFSVERPDGSNFTLKIRSTKLEDSAMYFCASGSFGSNEQFFGPGTRLTVL.

J is TRBJ1-5 and V is TRBV27; a possible D gene is TRBD1 (5 bases). The V end lost 0 bases, the J end lost 9 bases, and 6 bases lay between the germline ends. Germline V gene lookup returns CDR1 MNHEY and CDR2 SMNVEV (reference sequence). The CDR3 has 12 amino acids. The CDR3 nucleotides are TGTGCCAGCAGTTTATCGGGGGGGCCCCAGCATTTT. Its translation: CASSLSGGPQHF.